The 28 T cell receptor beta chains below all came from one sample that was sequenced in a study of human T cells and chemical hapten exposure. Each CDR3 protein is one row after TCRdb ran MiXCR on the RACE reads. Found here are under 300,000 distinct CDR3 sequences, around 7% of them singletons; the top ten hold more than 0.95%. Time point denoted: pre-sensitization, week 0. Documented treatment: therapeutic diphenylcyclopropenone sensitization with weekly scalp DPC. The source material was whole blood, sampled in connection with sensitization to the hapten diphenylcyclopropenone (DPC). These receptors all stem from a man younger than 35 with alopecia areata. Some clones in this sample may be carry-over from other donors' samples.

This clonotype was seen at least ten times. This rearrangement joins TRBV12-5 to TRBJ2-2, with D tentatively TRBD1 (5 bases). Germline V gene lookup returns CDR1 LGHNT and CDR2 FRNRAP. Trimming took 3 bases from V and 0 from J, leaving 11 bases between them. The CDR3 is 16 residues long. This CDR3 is CASGLPRTTNTGELFF. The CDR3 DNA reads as TGTGCTAGTGGTTTACCACGGACAACGAACACCGGGGAGCTGTTTTTT. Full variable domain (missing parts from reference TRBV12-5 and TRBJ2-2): DARVTQTPRHKVTEMGQEVTMRCQPILGHNTVFWYRQTMMQGLELLAYFRNRAPLDDSGMPKDRFSAEMPDATLATLKIQPSEPRDSAVYFCASGLPRTTNTGELFFGEGSRLTVL.

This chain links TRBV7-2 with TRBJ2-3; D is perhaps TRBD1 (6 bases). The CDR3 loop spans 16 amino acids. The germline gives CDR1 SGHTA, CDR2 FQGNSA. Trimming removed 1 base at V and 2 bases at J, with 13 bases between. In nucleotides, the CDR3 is TGTGCCAGCAGCTTAGGGGGGCCCGAGCTCACAGATACGCAGTATTTT. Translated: CASSLGGPELTDTQYF.

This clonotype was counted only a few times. The CDR3 nucleotides are TGCGCCAGCAGCCAAGAAACAGGGTTTACTGAAGCTTTCTTT. Translating gives CASSQETGFTEAFF. This chain links TRBV4-1 with TRBJ1-1, with D maybe TRBD1 (6 bases). From germline, CDR1 is MGHRA and CDR2 YSYEKL. This CDR3 spans 14 amino acids. The germline V and J ends were trimmed by 0 bases and 5 bases, with 10 bases remaining between them.

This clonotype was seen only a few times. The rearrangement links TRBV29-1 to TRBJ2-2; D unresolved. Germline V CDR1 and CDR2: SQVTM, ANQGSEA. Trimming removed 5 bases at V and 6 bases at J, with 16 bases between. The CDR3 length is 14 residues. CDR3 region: CSVRVARLPGELFF. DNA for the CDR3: TGCAGCGTTCGGGTTGCGCGTCTTCCCGGGGAGCTGTTTTTT.

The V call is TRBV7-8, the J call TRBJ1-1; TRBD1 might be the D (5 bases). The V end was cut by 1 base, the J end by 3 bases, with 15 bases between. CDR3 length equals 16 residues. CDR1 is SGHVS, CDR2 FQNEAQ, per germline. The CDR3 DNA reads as TGTGCCAGCAGCTTAGTCGGGGGGTTGCAGTACACTGAAGCTTTCTTT. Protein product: CASSLVGGLQYTEAFF.

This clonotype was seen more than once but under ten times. The DNA for the CDR3 is TGTGCCAGCAGTTACACAGTAGGTGAGCAGTACGTC. This gives the protein CASSYTVGEQYV. The chain links TRBV6-2 or TRBV6-3 to TRBJ2-7; D remains ambiguous. V shed 2 bases and J shed 7 bases, with 9 bases lying between them. Germline CDR1 and CDR2: MNHEY and SVGEGT. There are 12 residues in the CDR3.

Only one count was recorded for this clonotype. CDR3 residues: CASRPAGGRSEKLFF. DNA of the CDR3: TGTGCCAGCAGACCCGCAGGCGGGCGCTCAGAAAAACTGTTTTTT. This sequence joins TRBV6-2 or TRBV6-3 and TRBJ1-4; D gene uncertain. CDR1 and CDR2 from the germline V gene are MNHEY and SVGEGT. V was cut by 6 bases and J by 8 bases, with 19 bases left in between. The CDR3 is 15 residues long.

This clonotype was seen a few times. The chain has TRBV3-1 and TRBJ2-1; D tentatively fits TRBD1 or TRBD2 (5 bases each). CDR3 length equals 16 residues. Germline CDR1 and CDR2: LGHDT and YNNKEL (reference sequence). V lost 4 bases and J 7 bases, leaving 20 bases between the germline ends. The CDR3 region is CASSPFDSYTGNEQFF. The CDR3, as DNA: TGTGCCAGCAGCCCTTTCGACAGCTATACGGGGAATGAGCAGTTCTTC.

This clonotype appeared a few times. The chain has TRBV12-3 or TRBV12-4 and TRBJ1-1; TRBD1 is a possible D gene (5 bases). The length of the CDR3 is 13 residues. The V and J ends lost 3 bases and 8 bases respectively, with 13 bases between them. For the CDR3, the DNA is TGTGCCAGCAGTTTTGTAGGGGCTGGAGAAGCTTTCTTT. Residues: CASSFVGAGEAFF.

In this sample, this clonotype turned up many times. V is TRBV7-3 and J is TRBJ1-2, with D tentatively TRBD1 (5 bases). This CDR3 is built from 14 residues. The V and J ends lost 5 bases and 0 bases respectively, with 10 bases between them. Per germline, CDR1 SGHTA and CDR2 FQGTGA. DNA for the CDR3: TGTGCCAGCAGCCAATGGGGGGCTAACTATGGCTACACCTTC. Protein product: CASSQWGANYGYTF.

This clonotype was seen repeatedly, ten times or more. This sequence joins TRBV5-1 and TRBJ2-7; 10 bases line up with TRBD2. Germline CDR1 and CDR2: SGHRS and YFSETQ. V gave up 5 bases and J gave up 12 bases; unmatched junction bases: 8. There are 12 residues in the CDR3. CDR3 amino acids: CASRSTSGEGYF. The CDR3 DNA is TGCGCCAGCAGATCTACTAGCGGGGAGGGGTACTTC.

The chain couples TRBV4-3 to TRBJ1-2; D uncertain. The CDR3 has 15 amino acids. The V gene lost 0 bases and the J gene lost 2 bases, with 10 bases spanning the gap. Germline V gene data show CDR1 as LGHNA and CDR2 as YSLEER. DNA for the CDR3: TGCGCCAGCAGCCAAGATTTAAAGGGAAACTATGGCTACACCTTC. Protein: CASSQDLKGNYGYTF.

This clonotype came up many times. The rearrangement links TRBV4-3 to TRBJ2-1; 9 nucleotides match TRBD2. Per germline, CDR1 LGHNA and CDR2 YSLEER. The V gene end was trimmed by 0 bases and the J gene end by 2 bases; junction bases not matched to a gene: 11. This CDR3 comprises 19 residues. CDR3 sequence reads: CASSQDPFVSGGPYNEQFF. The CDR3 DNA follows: TGCGCCAGCAGCCAAGATCCGTTCGTTAGCGGGGGCCCCTACAATGAGCAGTTCTTC.

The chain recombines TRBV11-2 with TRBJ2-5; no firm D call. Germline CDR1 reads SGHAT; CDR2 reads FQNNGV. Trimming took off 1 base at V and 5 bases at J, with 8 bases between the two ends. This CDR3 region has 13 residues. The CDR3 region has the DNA TGTGCCAGCAGCTTAGGTTTCTCGGAGACCCAGTACTTC. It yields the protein CASSLGFSETQYF.

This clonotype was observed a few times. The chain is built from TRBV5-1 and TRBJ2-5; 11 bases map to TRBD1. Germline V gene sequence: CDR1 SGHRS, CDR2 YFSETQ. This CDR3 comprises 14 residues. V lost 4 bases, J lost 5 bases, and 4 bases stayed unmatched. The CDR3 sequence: CASSRGQGEETQYF. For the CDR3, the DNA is TGCGCCAGCAGCCGGGGACAGGGGGAGGAGACCCAGTACTTC.

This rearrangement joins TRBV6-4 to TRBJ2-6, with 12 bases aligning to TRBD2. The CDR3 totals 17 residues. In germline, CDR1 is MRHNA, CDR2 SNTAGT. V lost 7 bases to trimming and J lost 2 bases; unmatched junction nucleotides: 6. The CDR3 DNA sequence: TGTGCCAGCAATAAGACTAGCGGGAGACCTGGGGCCAACGTCCTGACTTTC. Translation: CASNKTSGRPGANVLTF.

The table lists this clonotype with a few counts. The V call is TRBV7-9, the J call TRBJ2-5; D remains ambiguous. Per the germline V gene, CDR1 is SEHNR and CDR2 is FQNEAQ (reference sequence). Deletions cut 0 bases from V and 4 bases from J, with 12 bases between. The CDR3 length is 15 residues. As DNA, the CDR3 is TGTGCCAGCAGCTTAGCGAAGCCTACCAGAGAGACCCAGTACTTC. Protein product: CASSLAKPTRETQYF. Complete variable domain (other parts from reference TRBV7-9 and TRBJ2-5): DTGVSQNPRHKITKRGQNVTFRCDPISEHNRLYWYRQTLGQGPEFLTYFQNEAQLEKSRLLSDRFSAERPKGSFSTLEIQRTEQGDSAMYLCASSLAKPTRETQYFGPGTRLLVL.

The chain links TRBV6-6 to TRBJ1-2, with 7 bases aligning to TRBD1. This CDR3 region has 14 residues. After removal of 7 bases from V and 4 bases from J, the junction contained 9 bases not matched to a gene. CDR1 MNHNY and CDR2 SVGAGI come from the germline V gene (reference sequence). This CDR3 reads CASNEQGQSYGYTF. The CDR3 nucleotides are TGTGCCAGCAACGAACAGGGACAGAGCTATGGCTACACCTTC.

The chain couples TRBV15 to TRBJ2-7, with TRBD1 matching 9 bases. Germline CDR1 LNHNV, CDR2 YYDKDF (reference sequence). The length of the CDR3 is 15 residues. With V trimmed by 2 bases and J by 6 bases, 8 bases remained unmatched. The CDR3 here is CATSRLRDRAREQYF. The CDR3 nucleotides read TGTGCCACCAGCAGACTCCGGGACAGGGCCCGCGAGCAGTACTTC.

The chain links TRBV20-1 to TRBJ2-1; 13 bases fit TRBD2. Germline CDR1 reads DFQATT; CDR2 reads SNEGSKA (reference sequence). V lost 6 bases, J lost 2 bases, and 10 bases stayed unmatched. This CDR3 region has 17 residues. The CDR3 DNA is TGCAGTGCCCATTGGACTAGCGGGGGAACCGCCTACAATGAGCAGTTCTTC. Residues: CSAHWTSGGTAYNEQFF.

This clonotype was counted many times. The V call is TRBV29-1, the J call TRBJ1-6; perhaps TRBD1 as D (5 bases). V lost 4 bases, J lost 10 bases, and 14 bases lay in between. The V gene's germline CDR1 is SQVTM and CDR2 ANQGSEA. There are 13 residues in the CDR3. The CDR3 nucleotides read TGCAGCGTTGTCGAGGGGTTACACTCACCCCTCCACTTT. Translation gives CSVVEGLHSPLHF. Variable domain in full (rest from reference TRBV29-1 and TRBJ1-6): SAVISQKPSRDICQRGTSLTIQCQVDSQVTMMFWYRQQPGQSLTLIATANQGSEATYESGFVIDKFPISRPNLTFSTLTVSNMSPEDSSIYLCSVVEGLHSPLHFGNGTRLTVT.

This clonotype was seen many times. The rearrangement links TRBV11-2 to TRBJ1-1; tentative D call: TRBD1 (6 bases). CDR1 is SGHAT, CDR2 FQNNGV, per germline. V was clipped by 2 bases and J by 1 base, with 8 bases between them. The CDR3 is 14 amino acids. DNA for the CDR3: TGTGCCAGCAGCTTATTAGGGGGGAACACTGAAGCTTTCTTT. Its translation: CASSLLGGNTEAFF. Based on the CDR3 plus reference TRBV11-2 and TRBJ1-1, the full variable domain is EAGVAQSPRYKIIEKRQSVAFWCNPISGHATLYWYQQILGQGPKLLIQFQNNGVVDDSQLPKDRFSAERLKGVDSTLKIQPAKLEDSAVYLCASSLLGGNTEAFFGQGTRLTVV.

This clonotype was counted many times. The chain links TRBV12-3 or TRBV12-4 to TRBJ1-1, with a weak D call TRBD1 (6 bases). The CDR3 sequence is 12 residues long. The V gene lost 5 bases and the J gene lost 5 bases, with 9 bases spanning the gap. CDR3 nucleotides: TGTGCCAGCAGTCCGCAGGGGACTGAAGCTTTCTTT. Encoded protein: CASSPQGTEAFF.

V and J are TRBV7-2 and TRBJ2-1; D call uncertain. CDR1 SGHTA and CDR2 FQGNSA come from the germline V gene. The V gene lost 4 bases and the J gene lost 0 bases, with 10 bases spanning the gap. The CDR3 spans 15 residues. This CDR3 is CASSSQVGSYNEQFF. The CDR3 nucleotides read TGTGCCAGCAGCTCACAAGTGGGCTCCTACAATGAGCAGTTCTTC.

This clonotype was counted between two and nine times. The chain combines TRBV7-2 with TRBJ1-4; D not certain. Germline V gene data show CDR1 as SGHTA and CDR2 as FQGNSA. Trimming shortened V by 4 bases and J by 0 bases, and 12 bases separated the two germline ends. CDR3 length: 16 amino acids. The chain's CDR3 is CASSWFGPATNEKLFF. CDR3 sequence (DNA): TGTGCCAGCAGCTGGTTCGGACCTGCAACTAATGAAAAACTGTTTTTT.

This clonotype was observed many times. Here the CDR3 reads CASSLSGTADGTLHF. The CDR3 DNA is TGCGCCAGCAGCCTTTCCGGGACAGCGGATGGAACCCTCCACTTT. The V and J genes are TRBV4-3 and TRBJ1-6; 7 nucleotides align to TRBD1. The V segment lost 4 bases and the J segment 14 bases; nucleotides outside the gene matches: 14. The CDR3 has 15 amino acids. Germline CDR1 and CDR2: LGHNA and YSLEER.

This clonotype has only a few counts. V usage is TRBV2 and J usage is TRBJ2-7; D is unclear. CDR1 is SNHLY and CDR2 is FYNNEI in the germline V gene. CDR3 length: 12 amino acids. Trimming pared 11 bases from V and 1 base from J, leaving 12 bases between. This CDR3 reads CAFGVVSYEQYV. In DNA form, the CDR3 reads TGTGCCTTTGGAGTGGTTTCCTACGAGCAGTACGTC.

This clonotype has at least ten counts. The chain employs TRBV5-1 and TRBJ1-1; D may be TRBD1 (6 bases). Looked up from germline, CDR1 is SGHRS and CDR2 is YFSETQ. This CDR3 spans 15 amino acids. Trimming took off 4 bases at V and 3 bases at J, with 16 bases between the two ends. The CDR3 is CASSPPGGRDTEAFF. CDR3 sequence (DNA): TGCGCCAGCAGCCCGCCGGGGGGGCGAGACACTGAAGCTTTCTTT.